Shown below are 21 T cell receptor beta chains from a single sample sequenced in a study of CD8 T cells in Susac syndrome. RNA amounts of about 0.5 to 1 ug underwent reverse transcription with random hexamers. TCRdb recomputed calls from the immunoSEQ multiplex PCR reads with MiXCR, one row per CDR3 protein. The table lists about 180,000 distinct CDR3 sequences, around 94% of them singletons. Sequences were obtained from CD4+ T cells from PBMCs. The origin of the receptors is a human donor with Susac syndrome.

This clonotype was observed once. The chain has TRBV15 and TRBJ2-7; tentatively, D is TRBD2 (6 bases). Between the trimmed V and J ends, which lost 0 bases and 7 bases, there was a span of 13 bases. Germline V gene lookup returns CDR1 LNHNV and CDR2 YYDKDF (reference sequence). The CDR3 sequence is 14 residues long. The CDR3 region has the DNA TGTGCCACCAGCAGAGATCGCGGGGCAAGGGAGCAGTACTTC. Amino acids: CATSRDRGAREQYF.

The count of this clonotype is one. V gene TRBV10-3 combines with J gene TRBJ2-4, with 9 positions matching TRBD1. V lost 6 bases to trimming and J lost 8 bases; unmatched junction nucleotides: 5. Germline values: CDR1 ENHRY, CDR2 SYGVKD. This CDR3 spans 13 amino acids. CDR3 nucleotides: TGTGCCATCAGCCGGGACAGGGCCCACATTCAGTACTTC. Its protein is CAISRDRAHIQYF.

CDR3 region: CSAEGPLGYGYTF. Here the CDR3 DNA reads TGCAGTGCCGAGGGGCCATTGGGATATGGCTACACCTTC. V usage is TRBV20-1 and J usage is TRBJ1-2; tentatively, D is TRBD1 (5 bases). This CDR3 region has 13 residues. CDR1 DFQATT and CDR2 SNEGSKA come from the germline V gene (reference sequence). V shed 6 bases and J shed 5 bases, with 16 bases lying between them.

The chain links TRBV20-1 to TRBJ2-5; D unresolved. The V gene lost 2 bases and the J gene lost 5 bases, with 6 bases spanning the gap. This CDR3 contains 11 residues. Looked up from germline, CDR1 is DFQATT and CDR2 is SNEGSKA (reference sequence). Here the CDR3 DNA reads TGCAGTGCTAGATGGATGGAGACCCAGTACTTC. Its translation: CSARWMETQYF.

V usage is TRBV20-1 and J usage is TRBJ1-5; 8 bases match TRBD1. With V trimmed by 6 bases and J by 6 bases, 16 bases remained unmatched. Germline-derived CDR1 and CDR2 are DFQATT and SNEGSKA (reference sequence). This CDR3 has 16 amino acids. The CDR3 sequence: CSAERGQGARGQPQHF. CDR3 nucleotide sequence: TGCAGTGCCGAGAGGGGCCAGGGGGCTCGGGGTCAGCCCCAGCATTTT.

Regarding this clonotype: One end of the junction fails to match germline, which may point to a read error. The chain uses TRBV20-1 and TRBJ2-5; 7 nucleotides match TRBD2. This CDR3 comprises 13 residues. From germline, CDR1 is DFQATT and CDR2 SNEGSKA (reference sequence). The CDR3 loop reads CSAREPGSGAPVF. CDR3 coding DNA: TGCAGTGCTAGAGAACCCGGGAGCGGGGCCCCAGTCTTC.

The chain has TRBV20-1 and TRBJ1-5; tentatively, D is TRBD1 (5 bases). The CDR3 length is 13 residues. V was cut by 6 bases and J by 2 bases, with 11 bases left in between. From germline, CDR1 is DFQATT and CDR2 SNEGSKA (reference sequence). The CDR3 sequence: CSARETGNQPQHF. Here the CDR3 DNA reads TGCAGTGCCCGCGAGACAGGCAATCAGCCCCAGCATTTT.

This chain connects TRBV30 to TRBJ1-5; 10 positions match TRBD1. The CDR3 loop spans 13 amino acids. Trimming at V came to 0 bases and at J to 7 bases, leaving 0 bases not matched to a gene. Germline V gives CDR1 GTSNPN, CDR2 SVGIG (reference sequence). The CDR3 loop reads CAWSVTGGQPQHF. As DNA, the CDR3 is TGTGCCTGGAGTGTGACAGGGGGCCAGCCCCAGCATTTT.

The CDR3 region has the DNA TGCAGCGTTGGAAGGACAGAATATTACGAGCAGTACTTC. Translating it yields CSVGRTEYYEQYF. This sequence joins TRBV29-1 and TRBJ2-7, with D perhaps TRBD1 (6 bases). V was cut by 4 bases and J by 4 bases, with 14 bases left in between. CDR1 is SQVTM, CDR2 ANQGSEA, per germline. This CDR3 spans 13 amino acids.

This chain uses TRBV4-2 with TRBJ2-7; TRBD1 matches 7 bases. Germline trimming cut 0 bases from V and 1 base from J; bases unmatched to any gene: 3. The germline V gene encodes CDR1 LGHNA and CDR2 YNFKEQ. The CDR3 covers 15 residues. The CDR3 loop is CASSQEGTASYEQYF. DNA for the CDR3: TGTGCCAGCAGCCAAGAAGGGACAGCTTCCTACGAGCAGTACTTC.

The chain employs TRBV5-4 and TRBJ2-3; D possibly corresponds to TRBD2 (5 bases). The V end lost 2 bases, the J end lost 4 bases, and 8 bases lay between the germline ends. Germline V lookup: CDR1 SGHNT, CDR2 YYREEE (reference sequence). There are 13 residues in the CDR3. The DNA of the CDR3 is TGTGCCAGCAGCTTCCCCGGGGCAGATACGCAGTATTTT. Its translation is CASSFPGADTQYF.

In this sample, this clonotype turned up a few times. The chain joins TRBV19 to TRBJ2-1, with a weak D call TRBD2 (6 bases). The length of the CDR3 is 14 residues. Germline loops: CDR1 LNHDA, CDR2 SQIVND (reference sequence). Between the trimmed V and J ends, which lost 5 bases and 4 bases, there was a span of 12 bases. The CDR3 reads CASSPLAGYNEQFF. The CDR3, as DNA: TGTGCCAGTAGTCCTCTGGCGGGGTACAATGAGCAGTTCTTC. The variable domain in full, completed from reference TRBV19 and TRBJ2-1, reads DGGITQSPKYLFRKEGQNVTLSCEQNLNHDAMYWYRQDPGQGLRLIYYSQIVNDFQKGDIAEGYSVSREKKESFPLTVTSAQKNPTAFYLCASSPLAGYNEQFFGPGTRLTVL.

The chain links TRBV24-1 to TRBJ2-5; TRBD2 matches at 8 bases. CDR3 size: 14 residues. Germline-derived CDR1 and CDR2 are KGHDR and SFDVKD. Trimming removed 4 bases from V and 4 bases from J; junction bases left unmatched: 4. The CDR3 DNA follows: TGTGCCACCAGTGACCCCGGGGGGGGAGAGACCCAGTACTTC. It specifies CATSDPGGGETQYF.

CDR3 protein: CSVVEGQETQYF. CDR3 nucleotides: TGCAGCGTTGTAGAGGGCCAAGAGACCCAGTACTTC. This chain links TRBV29-1 with TRBJ2-5, with a tentative D call TRBD2 (5 bases). Deletions cut 4 bases from V and 1 base from J, with 7 bases between. Per the germline V gene, CDR1 is SQVTM and CDR2 is ANQGSEA. There are 12 residues in the CDR3.

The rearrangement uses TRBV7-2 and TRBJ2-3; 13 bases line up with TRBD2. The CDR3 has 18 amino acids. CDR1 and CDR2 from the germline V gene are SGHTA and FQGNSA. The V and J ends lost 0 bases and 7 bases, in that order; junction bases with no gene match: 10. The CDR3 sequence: CASSLASGLAGTVNTQYF. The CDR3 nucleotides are TGTGCCAGCAGCTTAGCCTCGGGACTAGCGGGGACCGTGAATACGCAGTATTTT.

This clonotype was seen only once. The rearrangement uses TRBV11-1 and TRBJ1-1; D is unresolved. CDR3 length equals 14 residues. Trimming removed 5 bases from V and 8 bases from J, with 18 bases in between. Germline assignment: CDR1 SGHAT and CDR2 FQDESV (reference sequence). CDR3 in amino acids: CASSIGRTSPEAFF. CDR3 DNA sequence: TGTGCCAGCAGCATCGGACGGACCTCCCCAGAAGCTTTCTTT. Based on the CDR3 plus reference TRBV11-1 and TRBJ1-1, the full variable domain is EAEVAQSPRYKITEKSQAVAFWCDPISGHATLYWYRQILGQGPELLVQFQDESVVDDSQLPKDRFSAERLKGVDSTLKIQPAELGDSAMYLCASSIGRTSPEAFFGQGTRLTVV.

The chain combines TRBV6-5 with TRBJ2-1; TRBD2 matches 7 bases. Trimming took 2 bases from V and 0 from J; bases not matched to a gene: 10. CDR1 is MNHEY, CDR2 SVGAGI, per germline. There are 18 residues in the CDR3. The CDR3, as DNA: TGTGCCAGCAGTTACAGAGGTCTAGCGGAGAGCTCCTACAATGAGCAGTTCTTC. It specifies CASSYRGLAESSYNEQFF.

The CDR3 sequence is CASSGATGTSLYIQYF. The CDR3 bases are TGTGCCAGCAGTGGAGCCACCGGGACTAGCCTTTACATTCAGTACTTC. The chain couples TRBV6-1 to TRBJ2-4; 9 bases map to TRBD2. V lost 4 bases to trimming and J lost 8 bases; unmatched junction nucleotides: 12. Germline V gene lookup returns CDR1 MNHNS and CDR2 SASEGT. The CDR3 is made up of 16 amino acids.

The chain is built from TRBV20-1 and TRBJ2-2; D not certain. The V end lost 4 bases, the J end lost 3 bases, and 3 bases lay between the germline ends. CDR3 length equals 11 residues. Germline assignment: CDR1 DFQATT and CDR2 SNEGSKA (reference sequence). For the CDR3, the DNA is TGCAGTGCTATTCACACCGGGGAGCTGTTTTTT. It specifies CSAIHTGELFF.

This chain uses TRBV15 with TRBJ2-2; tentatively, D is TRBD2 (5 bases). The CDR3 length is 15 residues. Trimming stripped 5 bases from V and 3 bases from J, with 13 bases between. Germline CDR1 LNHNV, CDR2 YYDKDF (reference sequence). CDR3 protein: CATSSGGLDTGELFF. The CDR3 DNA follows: TGTGCCACCAGCTCCGGCGGGTTGGACACCGGGGAGCTGTTTTTT. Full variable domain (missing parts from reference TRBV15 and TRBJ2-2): DAMVIQNPRYQVTQFGKPVTLSCSQTLNHNVMYWYQQKSSQAPKLLFHYYDKDFNNEADTPDNFQSRRPNTSFCFLDIRSPGLGDTAMYLCATSSGGLDTGELFFGEGSRLTVL.

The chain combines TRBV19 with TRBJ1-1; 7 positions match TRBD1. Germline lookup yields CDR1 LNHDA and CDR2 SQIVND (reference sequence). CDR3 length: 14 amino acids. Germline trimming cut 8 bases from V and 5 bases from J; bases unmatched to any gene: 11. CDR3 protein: CASELTGSWTEAFF. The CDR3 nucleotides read TGTGCCAGTGAACTGACAGGGAGTTGGACTGAAGCTTTCTTT.